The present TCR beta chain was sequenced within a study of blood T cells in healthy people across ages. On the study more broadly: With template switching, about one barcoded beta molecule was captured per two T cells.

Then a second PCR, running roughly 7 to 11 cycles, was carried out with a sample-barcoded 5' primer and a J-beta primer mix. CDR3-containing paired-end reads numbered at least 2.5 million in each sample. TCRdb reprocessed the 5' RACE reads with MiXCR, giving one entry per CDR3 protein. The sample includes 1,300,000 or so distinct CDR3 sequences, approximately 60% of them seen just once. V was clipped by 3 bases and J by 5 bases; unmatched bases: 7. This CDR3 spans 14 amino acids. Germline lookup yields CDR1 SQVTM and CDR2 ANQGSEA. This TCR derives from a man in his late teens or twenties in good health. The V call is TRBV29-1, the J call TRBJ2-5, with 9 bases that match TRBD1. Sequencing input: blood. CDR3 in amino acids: CSVDGDREDETQYF. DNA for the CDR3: TGCAGCGTTGATGGGGACAGGGAGGACGAGACCCAGTACTTC.